This entry is about one T cell receptor (beta chain). Its antigen is still unknown. This CDR3 has 14 residues. Germline V gene lookup returns CDR1 WNHNN and CDR2 SYGVQD (reference sequence). Trimming took 5 bases from V and 10 from J, leaving 15 bases between them. These data originate in a study of shared clonotypes between healthy human individuals. Overall study: The plates for each donor numbered three CD4 naive, three CD4 memory, two CD8 naive and one CD8 memory. Study observations and caveats: When compared with the clonotypes that were shared by all four sorted-subset donors, the non-shared clonotypes turned out to have lower generation probabilities.

Some clones are missing from TCRdb's copy, which holds only in-frame ones; the method was immunoSEQ multiplex PCR. The sample consists of approximately 2.4 million clones, 90% to 97% of them appearing once. Each of the donors was a healthy adult who was HIV-negative and had not had a recent acute infection or vaccination. The investigators split CD4+ cells into a CD45RA+ naive subset and a CD45RA-negative memory subset. The sequenced material came from naive CD4+ T cells sorted from blood. The sample's subset: CD45RA+ positively selected. This rearrangement joins TRBV10-1 to TRBJ1-6; D perhaps matches TRBD1 (6 bases). This clonotype originated in a young man in good health. CDR3 coding DNA: TGCGCCAGCAGTCCTCAGGGGCCCGGGTCACCCCTCCACTTT. Translating gives CASSPQGPGSPLHF.